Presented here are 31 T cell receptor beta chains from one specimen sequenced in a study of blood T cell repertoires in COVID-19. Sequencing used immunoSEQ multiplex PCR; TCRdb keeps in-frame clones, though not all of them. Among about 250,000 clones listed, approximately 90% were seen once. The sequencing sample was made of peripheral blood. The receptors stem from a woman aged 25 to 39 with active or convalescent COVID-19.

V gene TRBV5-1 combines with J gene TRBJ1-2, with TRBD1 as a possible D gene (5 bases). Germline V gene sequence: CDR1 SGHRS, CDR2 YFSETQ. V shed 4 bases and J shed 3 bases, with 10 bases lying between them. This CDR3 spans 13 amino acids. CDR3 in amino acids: CASSQDTYYGYTF. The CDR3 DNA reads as TGCGCCAGCAGCCAGGACACATACTATGGCTACACCTTC.

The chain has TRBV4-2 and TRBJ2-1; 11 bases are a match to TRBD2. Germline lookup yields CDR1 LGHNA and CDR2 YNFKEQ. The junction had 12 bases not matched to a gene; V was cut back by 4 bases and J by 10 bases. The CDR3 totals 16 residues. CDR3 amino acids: CASSREVVAGGREQFF. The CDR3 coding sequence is TGTGCCAGCAGCCGAGAGGTGGTAGCGGGGGGGCGGGAGCAGTTCTTC.

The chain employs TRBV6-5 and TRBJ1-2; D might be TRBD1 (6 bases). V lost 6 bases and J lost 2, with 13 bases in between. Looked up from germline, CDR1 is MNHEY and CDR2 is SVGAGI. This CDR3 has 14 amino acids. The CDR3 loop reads CASSRNRVNYGYTF. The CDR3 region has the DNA TGTGCCAGCAGCCGAAACAGGGTCAACTATGGCTACACCTTC.

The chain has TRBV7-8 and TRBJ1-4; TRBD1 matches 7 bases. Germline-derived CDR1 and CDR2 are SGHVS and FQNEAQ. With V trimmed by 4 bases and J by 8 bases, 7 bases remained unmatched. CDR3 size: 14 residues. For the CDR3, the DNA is TGTGCCAGCAGCTCCCAGGGGGTTCAGGAAAAACTGTTTTTT. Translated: CASSSQGVQEKLFF.

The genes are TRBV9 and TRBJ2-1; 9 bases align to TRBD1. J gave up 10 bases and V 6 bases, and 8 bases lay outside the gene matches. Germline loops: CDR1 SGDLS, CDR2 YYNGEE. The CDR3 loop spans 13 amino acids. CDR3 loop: CASTTGGRGEQFF. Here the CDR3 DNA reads TGTGCCAGCACCACAGGGGGCCGGGGCGAGCAGTTCTTC.

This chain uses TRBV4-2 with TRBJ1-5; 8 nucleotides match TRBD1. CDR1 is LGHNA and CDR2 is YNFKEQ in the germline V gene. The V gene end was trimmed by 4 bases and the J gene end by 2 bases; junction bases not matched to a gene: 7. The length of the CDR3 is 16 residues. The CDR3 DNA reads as TGTGCCAGCAGCCCACTGGCGGGACAGGGCAATCAGCCCCAGCATTTT. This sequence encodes CASSPLAGQGNQPQHF.

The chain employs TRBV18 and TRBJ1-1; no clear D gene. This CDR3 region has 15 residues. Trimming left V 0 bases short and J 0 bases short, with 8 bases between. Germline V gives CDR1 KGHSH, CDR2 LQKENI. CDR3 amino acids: CASSPPGRLNTEAFF. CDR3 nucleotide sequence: TGTGCCAGCTCACCACCGGGCCGCTTGAACACTGAAGCTTTCTTT. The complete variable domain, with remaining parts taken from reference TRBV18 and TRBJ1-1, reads NAGVMQNPRHLVRRRGQEARLRCSPMKGHSHVYWYRQLPEEGLKFMVYLQKENIIDESGMPKERFSAEFPKEGPSILRIQQVVRGDSAAYFCASSPPGRLNTEAFFGQGTRLTVV.

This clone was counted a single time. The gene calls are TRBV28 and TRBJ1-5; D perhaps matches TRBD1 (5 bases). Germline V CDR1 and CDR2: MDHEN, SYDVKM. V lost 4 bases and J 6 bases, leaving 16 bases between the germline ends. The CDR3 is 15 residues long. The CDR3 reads CASSSLDWRGQPQHF. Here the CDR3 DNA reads TGTGCCAGCAGTTCGCTCGACTGGAGGGGTCAGCCCCAGCATTTT.

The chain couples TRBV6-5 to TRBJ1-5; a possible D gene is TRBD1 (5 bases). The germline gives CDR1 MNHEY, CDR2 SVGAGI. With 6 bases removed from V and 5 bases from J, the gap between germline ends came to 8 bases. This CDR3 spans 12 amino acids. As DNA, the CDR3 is TGTGCCAGCAGGGGGGGACATCAGCCCCAGCATTTT. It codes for CASRGGHQPQHF.

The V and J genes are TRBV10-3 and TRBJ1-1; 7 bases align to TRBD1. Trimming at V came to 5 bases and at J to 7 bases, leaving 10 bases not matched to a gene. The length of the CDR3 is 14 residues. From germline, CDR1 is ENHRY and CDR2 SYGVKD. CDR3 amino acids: CAISLASGDSEAFF. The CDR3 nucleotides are TGTGCCATCAGTCTGGCCTCCGGGGACAGTGAAGCTTTCTTT.

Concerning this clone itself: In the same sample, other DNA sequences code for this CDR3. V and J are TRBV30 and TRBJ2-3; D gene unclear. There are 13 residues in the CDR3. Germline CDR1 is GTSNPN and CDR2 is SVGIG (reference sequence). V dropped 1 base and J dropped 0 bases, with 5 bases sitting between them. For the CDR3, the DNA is TGTGCCTGGAGTGGAGGTAGCACAGATACGCAGTATTTT. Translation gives CAWSGGSTDTQYF.

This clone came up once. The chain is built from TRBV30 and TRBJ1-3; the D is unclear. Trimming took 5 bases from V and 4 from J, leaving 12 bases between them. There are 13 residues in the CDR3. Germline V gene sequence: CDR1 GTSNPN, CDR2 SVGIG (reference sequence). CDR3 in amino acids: CAWDPGNGNTIYF. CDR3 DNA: TGTGCCTGGGATCCGGGGAACGGAAACACCATATATTTT.

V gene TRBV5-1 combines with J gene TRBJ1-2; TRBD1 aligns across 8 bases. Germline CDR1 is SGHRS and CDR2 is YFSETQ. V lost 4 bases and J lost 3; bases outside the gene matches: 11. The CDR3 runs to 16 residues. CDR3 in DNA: TGCGCCAGCAGCGCTGCGGGAGACAGGGGTGACTATGGCTACACCTTC. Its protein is CASSAAGDRGDYGYTF.

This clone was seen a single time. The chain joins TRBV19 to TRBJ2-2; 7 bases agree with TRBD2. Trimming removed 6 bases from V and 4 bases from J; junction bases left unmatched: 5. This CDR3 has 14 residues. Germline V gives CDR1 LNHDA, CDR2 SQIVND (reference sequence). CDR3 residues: CASSLTGGTGELFF. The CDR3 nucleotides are TGTGCCAGTAGCCTAACGGGGGGCACCGGGGAGCTGTTTTTT.

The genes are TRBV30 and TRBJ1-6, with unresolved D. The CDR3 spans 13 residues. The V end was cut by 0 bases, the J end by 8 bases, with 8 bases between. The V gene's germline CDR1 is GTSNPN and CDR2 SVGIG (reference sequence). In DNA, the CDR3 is TGTGCCTGGAGTGTAGGAGTGGATTCACCCCTCCACTTT. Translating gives CAWSVGVDSPLHF.

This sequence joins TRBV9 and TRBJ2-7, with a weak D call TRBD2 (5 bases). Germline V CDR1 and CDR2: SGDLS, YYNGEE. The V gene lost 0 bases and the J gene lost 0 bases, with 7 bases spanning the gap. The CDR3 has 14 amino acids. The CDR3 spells CASSVVGSSYEQYF. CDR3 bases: TGTGCCAGCAGCGTAGTGGGGAGCTCCTACGAGCAGTACTTC.

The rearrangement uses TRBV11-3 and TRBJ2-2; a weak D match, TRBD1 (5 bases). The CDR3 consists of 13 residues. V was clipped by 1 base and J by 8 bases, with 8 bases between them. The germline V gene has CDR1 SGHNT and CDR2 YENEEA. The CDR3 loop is CASSLVQGGELFF. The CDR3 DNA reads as TGTGCCAGCAGCTTAGTTCAGGGAGGGGAGCTGTTTTTT.

Here the CDR3 DNA reads TGTGCCAGCAGTGAATCGGACTCCTCCTACAATGAGCAGTTCTTC. Translated, it gives CASSESDSSYNEQFF. V gene TRBV2 combines with J gene TRBJ2-1; weak D call: TRBD2 (5 bases). The CDR3 length is 15 residues. In germline, CDR1 is SNHLY, CDR2 FYNNEI. V lost 2 bases and J lost 0, with 8 bases in between.

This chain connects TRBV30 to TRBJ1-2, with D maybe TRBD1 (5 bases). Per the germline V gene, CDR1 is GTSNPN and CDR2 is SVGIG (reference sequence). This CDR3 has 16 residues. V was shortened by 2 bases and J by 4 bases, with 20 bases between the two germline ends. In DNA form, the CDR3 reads TGTGCCTGGAGTAGGGACTTCGGCAGGCCAAGCTATGGCTACACCTTC. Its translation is CAWSRDFGRPSYGYTF.

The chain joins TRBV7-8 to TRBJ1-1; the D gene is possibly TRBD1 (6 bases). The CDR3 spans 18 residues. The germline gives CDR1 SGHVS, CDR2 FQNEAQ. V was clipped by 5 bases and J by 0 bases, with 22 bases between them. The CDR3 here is CASSATLTGRRMNTEAFF. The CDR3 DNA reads TGTGCCAGCAGCGCGACACTAACAGGGCGGAGAATGAACACTGAAGCTTTCTTT.

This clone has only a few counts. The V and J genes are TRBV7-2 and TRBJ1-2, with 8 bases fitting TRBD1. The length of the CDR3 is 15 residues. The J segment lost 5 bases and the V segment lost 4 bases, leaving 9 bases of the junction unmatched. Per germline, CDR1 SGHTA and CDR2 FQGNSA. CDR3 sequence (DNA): TGTGCCAGCAGCTCCCATACGACAGGGGCGTATGGCTACACCTTC. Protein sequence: CASSSHTTGAYGYTF.

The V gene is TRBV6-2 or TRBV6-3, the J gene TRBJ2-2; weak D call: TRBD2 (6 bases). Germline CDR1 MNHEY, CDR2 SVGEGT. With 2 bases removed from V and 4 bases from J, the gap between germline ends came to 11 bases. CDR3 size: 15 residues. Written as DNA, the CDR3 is TGTGCCAGCAGTTACCCGACTAGTCGCACCGGGGAGCTGTTTTTT. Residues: CASSYPTSRTGELFF.

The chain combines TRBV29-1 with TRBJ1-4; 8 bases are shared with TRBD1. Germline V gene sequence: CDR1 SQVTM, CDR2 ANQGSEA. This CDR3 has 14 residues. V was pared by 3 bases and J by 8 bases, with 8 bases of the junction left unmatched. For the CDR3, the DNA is TGCAGCGTTGAGACAGGGGTCGGACCCGAAAAACTGTTTTTT. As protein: CSVETGVGPEKLFF. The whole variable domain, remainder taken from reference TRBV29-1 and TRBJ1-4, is SAVISQKPSRDICQRGTSLTIQCQVDSQVTMMFWYRQQPGQSLTLIATANQGSEATYESGFVIDKFPISRPNLTFSTLTVSNMSPEDSSIYLCSVETGVGPEKLFFGSGTQLSVL.

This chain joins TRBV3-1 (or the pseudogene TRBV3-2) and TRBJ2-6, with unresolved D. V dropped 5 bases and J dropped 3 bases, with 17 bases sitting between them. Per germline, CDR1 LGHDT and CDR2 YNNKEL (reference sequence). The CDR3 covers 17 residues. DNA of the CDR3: TGTGCCAGCAGCAATTTGGGCAGGCTTGGTGGGGCCAACGTCCTGACTTTC. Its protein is CASSNLGRLGGANVLTF.

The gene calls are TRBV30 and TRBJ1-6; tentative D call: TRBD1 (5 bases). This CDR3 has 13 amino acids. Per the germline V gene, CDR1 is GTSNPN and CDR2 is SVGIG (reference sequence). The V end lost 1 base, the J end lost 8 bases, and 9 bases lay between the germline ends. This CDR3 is CAWSEGSYSPLHF. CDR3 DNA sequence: TGTGCCTGGAGTGAGGGGTCTTATTCACCCCTCCACTTT.

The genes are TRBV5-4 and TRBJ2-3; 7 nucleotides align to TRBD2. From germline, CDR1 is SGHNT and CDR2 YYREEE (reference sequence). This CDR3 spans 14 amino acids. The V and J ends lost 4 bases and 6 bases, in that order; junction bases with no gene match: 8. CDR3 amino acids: CASSAAGKADTQYF. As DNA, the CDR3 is TGTGCCAGCAGCGCAGCGGGGAAGGCGGATACGCAGTATTTT. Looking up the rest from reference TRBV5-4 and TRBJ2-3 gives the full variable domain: ETGVTQSPTHLIKTRGQQVTLRCSSQSGHNTVSWYQQALGQGPQFIFQYYREEENGRGNFPPRFSGLQFPNYSSELNVNALELDDSALYLCASSAAGKADTQYFGPGTRLTVL.

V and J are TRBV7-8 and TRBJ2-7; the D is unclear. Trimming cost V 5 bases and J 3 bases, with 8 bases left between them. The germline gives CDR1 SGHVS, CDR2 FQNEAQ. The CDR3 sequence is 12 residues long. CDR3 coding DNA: TGTGCCAGCAGCCAAGAGGACTACGAGCAGTACTTC. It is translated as CASSQEDYEQYF. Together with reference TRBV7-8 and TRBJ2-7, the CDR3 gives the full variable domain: GAGVSQSPRYKVAKRGQDVALRCDPISGHVSLFWYQQALGQGPEFLTYFQNEAQLDKSGLPSDRFFAERPEGSVSTLKIQRTQQEDSAVYLCASSQEDYEQYFGPGTRLTVT.

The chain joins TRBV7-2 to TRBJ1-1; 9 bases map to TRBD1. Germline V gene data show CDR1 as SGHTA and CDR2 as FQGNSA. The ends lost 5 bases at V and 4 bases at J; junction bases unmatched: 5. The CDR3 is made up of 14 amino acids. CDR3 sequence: CASSHMDRGTEAFF. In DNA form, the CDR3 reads TGTGCCAGCAGCCATATGGACAGGGGCACTGAAGCTTTCTTT.

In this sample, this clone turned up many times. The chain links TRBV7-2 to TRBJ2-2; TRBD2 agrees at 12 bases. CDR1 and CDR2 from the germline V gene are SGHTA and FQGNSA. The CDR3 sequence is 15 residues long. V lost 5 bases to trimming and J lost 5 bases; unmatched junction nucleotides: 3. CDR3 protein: CASSPTSGGTGELFF. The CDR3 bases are TGTGCCAGCAGCCCGACTAGCGGGGGAACCGGGGAGCTGTTTTTT.

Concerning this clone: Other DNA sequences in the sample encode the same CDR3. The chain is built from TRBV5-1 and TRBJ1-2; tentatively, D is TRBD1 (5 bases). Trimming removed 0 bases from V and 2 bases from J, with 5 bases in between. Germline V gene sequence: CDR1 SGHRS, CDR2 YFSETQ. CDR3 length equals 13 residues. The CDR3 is CASSLDRNYGYTF. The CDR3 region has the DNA TGCGCCAGCAGCTTGGACAGGAACTATGGCTACACCTTC.

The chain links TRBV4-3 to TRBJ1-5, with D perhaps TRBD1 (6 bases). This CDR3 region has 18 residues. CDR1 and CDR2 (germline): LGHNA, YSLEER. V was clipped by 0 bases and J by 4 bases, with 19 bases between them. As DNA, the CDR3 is TGCGCCAGCAGCCAAGATTTGGGGACACCAACGAGGAATCAGCCCCAGCATTTT. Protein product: CASSQDLGTPTRNQPQHF.